Following are 18 T cell receptor beta chains from one sample sequenced in a study of T cell clones after liver transplantation. Only in-frame clones appear in the TCRdb table, and some are missing; sequencing was by immunoSEQ multiplex PCR. The table includes around 43,000 clones, about 82% detected once. The sequenced sample was CD4+ T cells from blood, obtained 24 months after liver transplant. The receptor source for this set is a human patient who received a liver transplant. Some T cells could come from the graft donor.

The CDR3 is CASSPKQGHANEKLFF. CDR3 coding DNA: TGTGCCAGCAGCCCAAAGCAGGGACACGCTAATGAAAAACTGTTTTTT. The chain is built from TRBV7-8 and TRBJ1-4; the D gene is possibly TRBD1 (6 bases). Looked up from germline, CDR1 is SGHVS and CDR2 is FQNEAQ. CDR3 size: 16 residues. V lost 5 bases, J lost 3 bases, and 16 bases lay in between.

The V and J genes are TRBV9 and TRBJ2-2; D is possibly TRBD1 (7 bases). The CDR3 contains 15 residues. V was trimmed by 4 bases and J by 4 bases, leaving 14 bases between them. Germline V gene lookup returns CDR1 SGDLS and CDR2 YYNGEE. Here the CDR3 reads CASSPRGDATGELFF. The CDR3 nucleotides are TGTGCCAGCAGCCCCAGGGGGGACGCCACCGGGGAGCTGTTTTTT.

The rearrangement links TRBV6-5 to TRBJ2-4; 8 nucleotides agree with TRBD1. With 6 bases clipped from V and 7 bases from J, the junction kept 11 bases outside the gene matches. The germline gives CDR1 MNHEY, CDR2 SVGAGI. The CDR3 runs 15 residues. The CDR3 is CASSLTQGAANIQYF. The CDR3 region has the DNA TGTGCCAGCAGCCTCACCCAGGGGGCCGCGAACATTCAGTACTTC.

The chain joins TRBV2 to TRBJ1-1; tentative D call: TRBD1 (6 bases). The germline V gene encodes CDR1 SNHLY and CDR2 FYNNEI. This CDR3 region has 14 residues. Trimming took 3 bases from V and 2 from J, leaving 10 bases between them. Written as DNA, the CDR3 is TGTGCCAGCAGTGATTGGGACACCAACACTGAAGCTTTCTTT. The encoded protein is CASSDWDTNTEAFF.

The J gene is TRBJ2-7, the V gene TRBV7-3, with 8 bases identical to TRBD1. The CDR3 covers 16 residues. J was trimmed by 6 bases and V by 3 bases; bases with no gene match: 13. CDR1 and CDR2 (germline): SGHTA, FQGTGA. The CDR3 bases are TGTGCCAGCAGCTTTTACTCGGACAGGGAAGGGGGCGAGCAGTACTTC. This gives the protein CASSFYSDREGGEQYF. The full variable domain, its missing parts supplied by reference TRBV7-3 and TRBJ2-7, is GAGVSQTPSNKVTEKGKYVELRCDPISGHTALYWYRQSLGQGPEFLIYFQGTGAADDSGLPNDRFFAVRPEGSVSTLKIQRTERGDSAVYLCASSFYSDREGGEQYFGPGTRLTVT.

V gene TRBV5-1 combines with J gene TRBJ2-6; D uncertain. V was shortened by 4 bases and J by 0 bases, with 5 bases between the two germline ends. This CDR3 has 14 residues. The germline CDR1 and CDR2 sequences are SGHRS and YFSETQ. The CDR3 region is CASSQSSGANVLTF. The CDR3 DNA is TGCGCCAGCAGCCAGAGCTCTGGGGCCAACGTCCTGACTTTC.

The chain combines TRBV19 with TRBJ1-6; D unresolved. CDR1 and CDR2 from the germline V gene are LNHDA and SQIVND (reference sequence). Trimming cost V 3 bases and J 0 bases, with 6 bases left between them. The CDR3 totals 15 residues. The CDR3 region is CASSMASSYNSPLHF. CDR3 nucleotides: TGTGCCAGTAGTATGGCGAGCTCCTATAATTCACCCCTCCACTTT.

V is TRBV6-5 and J is TRBJ1-1; TRBD1 might be the D (6 bases). This CDR3 is 12 amino acids long. Germline loops: CDR1 MNHEY, CDR2 SVGAGI. V lost 4 bases and J 6 bases, leaving 9 bases between the germline ends. In DNA, the CDR3 is TGTGCCAGCAGTTTACAGGGAGCTGAAGCTTTCTTT. This sequence encodes CASSLQGAEAFF.

This sequence joins TRBV14 and TRBJ1-4; D perhaps matches TRBD1 (5 bases). Between the trimmed V and J ends, which lost 0 bases and 10 bases, there was a span of 12 bases. CDR3 length: 14 amino acids. Looked up from germline, CDR1 is SGHDN and CDR2 is FVKESK. The CDR3 is CASSQESGFGKLFF. In DNA form, the CDR3 reads TGTGCCAGCAGCCAAGAGTCAGGGTTTGGAAAACTGTTTTTT.

V is TRBV9 and J is TRBJ1-5; TRBD1 is a possible D gene (6 bases). Trimming took 3 bases from V and 1 from J, leaving 11 bases between them. Germline-derived CDR1 and CDR2 are SGDLS and YYNGEE. This CDR3 has 15 residues. The CDR3 protein is CASSATGSSNQPQHF. In nucleotides, the CDR3 is TGTGCCAGCAGCGCAACAGGGAGCAGCAATCAGCCCCAGCATTTT.

The chain joins TRBV5-1 to TRBJ1-1, with D uncertain. Germline CDR1 SGHRS, CDR2 YFSETQ. CDR3 length: 14 residues. V gave up 1 base and J gave up 2 bases, with 9 bases separating them. The CDR3 spells CASSLLDGNTEAFF. CDR3 in DNA: TGCGCCAGCAGCTTGTTGGACGGAAACACTGAAGCTTTCTTT.

This clone was seen only once. This chain joins TRBV7-3 and TRBJ1-2; the D gene is possibly TRBD1 (5 bases). V dropped 1 base and J dropped 5 bases, with 14 bases sitting between them. Germline CDR1 and CDR2: SGHTA and FQGTGA. The CDR3 extends over 15 amino acids. The CDR3, as DNA: TGTGCCAGCAGCTTAAATGGGGCTCTCGGATATGGCTACACCTTC. This sequence encodes CASSLNGALGYGYTF.

This sequence joins TRBV21-1 and TRBJ1-5; the table names TRBD1, a call not compared with the DNA. TRBV21-1 is a recognized pseudogene. This CDR3 has 15 residues. CDR3 sequence: CASSNRTDSNQPQHF. The CDR3 nucleotides read TGTGCCAGCAGCAATCGGACAGATAGCAATCAGCCCCAGCATTTT.

The rearrangement links TRBV4-1 to TRBJ2-3; D is perhaps TRBD2 (7 bases). This CDR3 region has 15 residues. In germline, CDR1 is MGHRA, CDR2 YSYEKL. With 3 bases removed from V and 5 bases from J, the gap between germline ends came to 15 bases. The CDR3 protein is CASSHGGGAGDTQYF. CDR3 nucleotide sequence: TGCGCCAGCAGCCATGGAGGGGGGGCAGGAGATACGCAGTATTTT.

This sequence joins TRBV7-6 and TRBJ2-1; TRBD2 might be the D (5 bases). This CDR3 contains 16 residues. The V end lost 2 bases, the J end lost 3 bases, and 14 bases lay between the germline ends. Germline-derived CDR1 and CDR2 are SGHVS and FNYEAQ. CDR3 DNA: TGTGCCAGCAGCTTAATCCCCAGCGGAAACTACAATGAGCAGTTCTTC. Its protein product is CASSLIPSGNYNEQFF.

V usage is TRBV5-8 and J usage is TRBJ1-6; D gene ambiguous. Germline V gene data show CDR1 as SGHTS and CDR2 as YDEGEE. Deletions cut 4 bases from V and 8 bases from J, with 16 bases between. The length of the CDR3 is 15 residues. The CDR3 DNA reads as TGTGCCAGCAGCCCGGCGGGCTATGCGGATTCACCCCTCCACTTT. It encodes CASSPAGYADSPLHF.

V usage is TRBV27 and J usage is TRBJ2-7; D is unresolved. CDR3 size: 13 residues. Trimming removed 5 bases at V and 6 bases at J, with 14 bases between. Per germline, CDR1 MNHEY and CDR2 SMNVEV (reference sequence). CDR3 coding DNA: TGTGCCAGCAGTCTTTATCCGAGGATCGAGCAGTACTTC. It codes for CASSLYPRIEQYF.

The chain combines TRBV19 with TRBJ1-1; D call uncertain. V lost 10 bases to trimming and J lost 1 base, with 13 bases between them. Germline CDR1 LNHDA, CDR2 SQIVND (reference sequence). The CDR3 runs to 13 residues. CDR3 protein: CATRRVTNTEAFF. The CDR3 bases are TGTGCCACCCGAAGAGTAACGAACACTGAAGCTTTCTTT.